The clone carrying this T cell receptor beta chain was detected a few times. This sample was included in a study of blood T cell repertoires in COVID-19. Study context: Whether acute or convalescent, the COVID-19 samples came from the United States, Italy and Spain. Sample material is recorded as cDNA or gDNA derived from T cells, B-cell-depleted T cells, or PBMCs.

Germline CDR1 reads WSHSY; CDR2 reads SAAADI. V was shortened by 5 bases and J by 8 bases, with 18 bases between the two germline ends. This CDR3 comprises 14 residues. Per the authors' pipeline: Researchers report that nucleated cell counts were estimated from reference gene primer amplification. Assay: immunoSEQ multiplex PCR; the TCRdb copy retains only in-frame clones and omits some. V, J and clone size are those of that table, while D and trimming were read from the DNA. The sample lists 70,000 or so clones; approximately 80% were seen once. This sequence was found in a woman of 80 years or more with acute or convalescent COVID-19. Sequenced material: peripheral blood. The chain employs TRBV10-2 and TRBJ1-2, with D perhaps matching TRBD1 (6 bases). The CDR3: CASSISQQGYGYTF. The CDR3 bases are TGCGCCAGCAGTATATCTCAACAGGGTTACGGCTACACCTTC.